A selection of T cell receptor beta chains follows, all from one sample in a study of early T cells in non-severe SARS-CoV-2 infection. TCRdb re-analysed the 5' RACE reads in MiXCR, keeping a single row per CDR3 protein. Of 50,000 to 75,000 distinct CDR3 sequences listed, roughly 5.7% were seen once; the top ten hold around 3.4%. The specimen was whole blood, collected at baseline. Receptor source: an adult who was a healthcare worker with PCR-confirmed SARS-CoV-2 infection or an uninfected control (not recorded which). Both conserved end residues are part of each CDR3. The D gene is left open where the match is weak. Part of the rows lack a size; the others show once, few, many or a class for expanded clones.

j_call | d_call | v_call | clone_size | cdr3_aa | cdr3_nt
TRBJ2-2 | NA | TRBV19 | many | CASREQGNTGELFF | TGTGCCAGTAGGGAACAGGGAAACACCGGGGAGCTGTTTTTT
TRBJ2-1 | TRBD2 | TRBV5-1 | NA | CASSLAWTSGRPVNEQFF | TGCGCCAGCAGCTTAGCCTGGACTAGCGGGAGACCTGTCAATGAGCAGTTCTTC
TRBJ2-7 | NA | TRBV6-5 | few | CASSYSRGHEQYF | TGTGCCAGCAGTTACTCTAGGGGTCACGAGCAGTACTTC
TRBJ1-2 | TRBD1 | TRBV5-1 | many | CASSLGQGEGYTF | TGCGCCAGCAGCTTGGGACAGGGCGAGGGCTACACCTTC
TRBJ1-1 | NA | TRBV10-3 | NA | CAIAGQDTEAFF | TGTGCCATCGCTGGGCAGGACACTGAAGCTTTCTTT
TRBJ1-5 | NA | TRBV5-1 | many | CASSQDTNQPQHF | TGCGCCAGTTCCCAGGATACCAATCAGCCCCAGCATTTT
TRBJ2-7 | NA | TRBV12-3/TRBV12-4 | NA | CASSLDPLSYEQYF | TGTGCCAGCAGTTTAGATCCGCTGTCCTACGAGCAGTACTTC
TRBJ2-7 | TRBD2 | TRBV7-2 | many | CASSRTSGMDYEQYF | TGTGCCAGCAGCCGTACTAGCGGCATGGACTACGAGCAGTACTTC
TRBJ1-3 | NA | TRBV4-3 | few | CASSQDLPGGAGNTIYF | TGCGCCAGCAGCCAAGATCTGCCGGGGGGAGCTGGAAACACCATATATTTT
TRBJ2-3 | NA | TRBV7-9 | NA | CASSLVGVPDTQYF | TGTGCCAGCAGCTTAGTCGGAGTCCCAGATACGCAGTATTTT
TRBJ2-7 | NA | TRBV3-1 | many | CASTPPGFQGKGEQYF | TGTGCCAGCACCCCGCCTGGGTTCCAGGGAAAAGGCGAGCAGTACTTC
TRBJ2-1 | NA | TRBV2 | many | CASSDYGALSYNEQFF | TGTGCCAGCAGTGACTATGGGGCCCTCTCCTACAATGAGCAGTTCTTC
TRBJ2-7 | TRBD1 | TRBV27 | few | CASSFGTVPYEQYF | TGTGCCAGCAGTTTTGGGACAGTCCCCTACGAGCAGTACTTC
TRBJ2-3 | TRBD2 | TRBV3-1 | many | CASSQDLSGTWRDTQYF | TGTGCCAGCAGCCAAGATCTTAGCGGGACGTGGAGAGATACGCAGTATTTT
TRBJ1-2 | NA | TRBV3-2 | NA | CASSQVSDGYTF | TGTGCCAGCAGCCAAGTTTCAGACGGCTACACCTTC
TRBJ2-1 | TRBD2 | TRBV20-1 | many | CSARVDRPEWEGSYNEQFF | TGCAGTGCTAGAGTCGATCGGCCCGAGTGGGAGGGCTCCTACAATGAGCAGTTCTTC
TRBJ2-7 | TRBD2 | TRBV5-6 | few | CASSSIIAGDPYEQYF | TGTGCCAGCAGCTCGATCATAGCGGGAGACCCCTACGAGCAGTACTTC
TRBJ2-7 | NA | TRBV18 | few | CASSPQVQRQNEQYF | TGTGCCAGCTCACCCCAGGTTCAGCGTCAGAACGAGCAGTACTTC
TRBJ1-5 | NA | TRBV6-2/TRBV6-3 | NA | CASSYYSAREDQPQHF | TGTGCCAGCAGTTACTACTCGGCCCGGGAGGATCAGCCCCAGCATTTT
TRBJ2-1 | TRBD1 | TRBV7-8 | NA | CASSPEGQGLGEQFF | TGTGCCAGCAGCCCGGAGGGACAGGGTTTAGGTGAGCAGTTCTTC
TRBJ2-1 | TRBD1 | TRBV7-6 | many | CASSLGTGVNEQFF | TGTGCCAGCAGCTTAGGGACAGGGGTGAATGAGCAGTTCTTC
TRBJ2-2 | TRBD2 | TRBV7-9 | many | CASSLLLAGTNTGELFF | TGTGCCAGCAGCCTACTTTTAGCGGGGACGAACACCGGGGAGCTGTTTTTT
TRBJ2-4 | NA | TRBV2 | many | CASSPRLGVSNIQYF | TGTGCCAGCAGCCCCCGCCTAGGAGTCTCAAACATTCAGTACTTC
TRBJ2-1 | NA | TRBV12-3/TRBV12-4 | many | CASSLLIVGEQFF | TGTGCCAGCAGTTTATTGATAGTAGGTGAGCAGTTCTTC
TRBJ1-5 | TRBD1 | TRBV20-1 | few | CSATALLRTGGGSNQPQHF | TGCAGTGCTACGGCGCTACTAAGGACAGGGGGTGGTAGCAATCAGCCCCAGCATTTT
TRBJ1-4 | NA | TRBV4-2 | many | CASSQDELLPLAGVRLFF | TGTGCCAGCAGCCAAGATGAACTTTTGCCCTTGGCAGGGGTAAGACTGTTTTTT
TRBJ2-3 | TRBD2 | TRBV7-8 | many | CASSARTSGSDTQYF | TGTGCCAGCAGCGCCCGGACTAGCGGCTCTGATACGCAGTATTTT
TRBJ1-1 | NA | TRBV18 | few | CASSNSGPGGAFF | TGTGCCAGCTCTAATTCGGGGCCTGGGGGAGCTTTCTTT
TRBJ2-3 | NA | TRBV7-9 | many | CASSFPLGRRKTDTQYF | TGTGCCAGCAGTTTCCCTCTAGGGAGGAGAAAAACAGATACGCAGTATTTT
TRBJ2-3 | TRBD2 | TRBV6-6 | many | CASPKVAGGTDTQYF | TGTGCCAGCCCTAAAGTGGCGGGGGGCACAGATACGCAGTATTTT
TRBJ2-1 | NA | TRBV2 | many | CASLNGGSSYNEQFF | TGTGCCAGCTTAAATGGGGGGAGCTCCTACAATGAGCAGTTCTTC
TRBJ2-1 | NA | TRBV4-1 | many | CASSQDRGRDEQFF | TGCGCCAGCAGCCAAGATCGAGGGCGGGATGAGCAGTTCTTC
TRBJ1-2 | TRBD1 | TRBV28 | many | CASSGQGSHYGYTF | TGTGCCAGCAGCGGACAGGGTTCCCACTATGGCTACACCTTC
TRBJ2-7 | NA | TRBV6-1 | NA | CASRWSQASYEQYF | TGTGCCAGCCGTTGGAGTCAGGCATCCTACGAGCAGTACTTC
TRBJ1-1 | TRBD1 | TRBV7-9 | many | CASSLPATGGNEAFF | TGTGCCAGCAGCTTACCGGCCACAGGGGGAAATGAAGCTTTCTTT
TRBJ2-7 | NA | TRBV4-2 | few | CASSQDGVRLVEQYF | TGTGCCAGCAGCCAAGACGGAGTCAGACTAGTCGAGCAGTACTTC
TRBJ2-5 | TRBD2 | TRBV3-1 | many | CASSQESGGGETQYF | TGTGCCAGCAGCCAAGAATCGGGAGGAGGAGAGACCCAGTACTTC
TRBJ2-1 | NA | TRBV21-1 | NA | CASSIRRLCNEQFF | TGTGCCAGCAGCATTCGGCGACTCTGCAATGAGCAGTTCTTC
TRBJ2-7 | NA | TRBV2 | NA | CASSEFRTANEQYF | TGTGCCAGCAGTGAATTCAGGACCGCAAACGAGCAGTACTTC
TRBJ2-5 | TRBD2 | TRBV27 | many | CASSPFLLVGGPQETQYF | TGTGCCAGCAGCCCTTTTCTCTTGGTGGGAGGGCCGCAAGAGACCCAGTACTTC
TRBJ2-3 | NA | TRBV29-1 | once | CSVEEVSSTDTQYF | TGCAGCGTTGAGGAGGTCTCTAGCACAGATACGCAGTATTTT
TRBJ1-1 | NA | TRBV27 | many | CASSFSGSISAEAFF | TGTGCCAGCAGTTTTTCAGGGAGTATCTCCGCTGAAGCTTTCTTT
TRBJ2-7 | TRBD1 | TRBV29-1 | NA | CSARDRETYEQYF | TGCAGCGCCCGAGACAGGGAGACCTACGAGCAGTACTTC
TRBJ2-2 | NA | TRBV5-4 | many | CASSPVGLDVGELFF | TGTGCCAGCAGCCCGGTAGGGCTAGATGTCGGGGAGCTGTTTTTT
TRBJ2-1 | NA | TRBV25-1 | many | CASSVGRANEQFF | TGTGCCAGCAGTGTCGGGAGAGCGAATGAGCAGTTCTTC
TRBJ2-7 | NA | TRBV5-1 | few | CASSFYGTPDEQYF | TGCGCCAGCAGCTTCTACGGGACCCCAGACGAGCAGTACTTC
TRBJ2-3 | TRBD2 | TRBV9 | many | CASSHEGTSGTDTQYF | TGTGCCAGCAGCCACGAAGGAACTAGCGGGACAGATACGCAGTATTTT
TRBJ2-5 | NA | TRBV27 | many | CASSRPGVQETQYF | TGTGCCAGCAGTCGTCCCGGGGTCCAAGAGACCCAGTACTTC
TRBJ1-1 | TRBD1 | TRBV6-4 | many | CAMEDREELNTEAFF | TGTGCCATGGAGGACAGGGAGGAATTGAACACTGAAGCTTTCTTT
TRBJ2-2 | NA | TRBV6-5 | NA | CASSKLLAGVSVNTGELFF | TGTGCCAGCAGTAAACTTCTCGCCGGGGTTTCTGTGAACACCGGGGAGCTGTTTTTT
TRBJ2-1 | NA | TRBV10-3 | few | CAITEGPTGYNEQFF | TGTGCCATCACCGAGGGCCCAACGGGGTACAATGAGCAGTTCTTC
TRBJ2-7 | TRBD1 | TRBV18 | many | CASSLGTGGTYEQYF | TGTGCCAGCTCCTTGGGGACAGGGGGCACCTACGAGCAGTACTTC